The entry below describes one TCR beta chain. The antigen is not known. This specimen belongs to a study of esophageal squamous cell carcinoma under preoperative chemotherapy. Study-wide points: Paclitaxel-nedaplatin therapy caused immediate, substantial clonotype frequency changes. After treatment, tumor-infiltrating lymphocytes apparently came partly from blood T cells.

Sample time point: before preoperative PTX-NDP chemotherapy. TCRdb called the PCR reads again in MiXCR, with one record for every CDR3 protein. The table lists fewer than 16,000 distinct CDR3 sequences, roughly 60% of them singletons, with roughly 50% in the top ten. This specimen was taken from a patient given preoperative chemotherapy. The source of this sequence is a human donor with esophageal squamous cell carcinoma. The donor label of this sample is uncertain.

The CDR3 DNA sequence: TGTGCCAGCAGTCGTTCTAGCTATAGCACAGATACGCAGTATTTT. It encodes CASSRSSYSTDTQYF. The rearrangement uses TRBV6-1 and TRBJ2-3, with a possible D match to TRBD2 (5 bases). V gave up 5 bases and J gave up 0 bases, with 12 bases separating them. The length of the CDR3 is 15 residues. Per germline, CDR1 MNHNS and CDR2 SASEGT.